This T cell receptor beta chain derives from a study of PD-L1 blockade in urothelial cancer. Study in general: Median T cell yield from blood was approximately 150,000.

Libraries were prepared by immunoSEQ multiplex PCR; TCRdb keeps only in-frame clonotypes and omits some of them. Of tens of thousands of clones listed, approximately 72% are singletons. Sample time point: pretreatment peripheral blood. With 5 bases removed from V and 3 bases from J, the gap between germline ends came to 12 bases. Germline CDR1 MNHEY, CDR2 SVGAGI. This CDR3 region has 14 residues. Sequencing was performed on PBMCs, taken around atezolizumab (anti-PD-L1) treatment. The TCR originated in a man aged 65-85 years with urothelial cancer. The chain combines TRBV6-5 with TRBJ2-3; D possibly corresponds to TRBD1 (6 bases). CDR3 nucleotide sequence: TGTGCCAGCAGTCTCCGGGACACGACAGATACGCAGTATTTT. Protein: CASSLRDTTDTQYF.